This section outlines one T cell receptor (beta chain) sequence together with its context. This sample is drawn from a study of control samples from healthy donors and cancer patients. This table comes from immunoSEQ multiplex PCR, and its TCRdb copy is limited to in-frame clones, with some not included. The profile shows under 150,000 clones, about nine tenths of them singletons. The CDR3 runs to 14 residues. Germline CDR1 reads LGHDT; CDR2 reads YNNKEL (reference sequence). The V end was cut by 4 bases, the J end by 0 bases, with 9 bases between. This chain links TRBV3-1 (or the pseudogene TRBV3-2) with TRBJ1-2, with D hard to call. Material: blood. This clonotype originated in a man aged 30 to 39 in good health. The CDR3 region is CASSPLGTNYGYTF. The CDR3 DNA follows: TGTGCCAGCAGCCCCCTTGGGACTAACTATGGCTACACCTTC.